This TCR beta chain emerged from a study of cytomegalovirus exposure and HLA in healthy donors. Across the study: There were roughly 80 million unique TCRs (from HLA-typed donors) in an early data release.

Study-wide points: A later analysis reportedly identified an Asian-associated ancestry cluster as carrying fewer N-insertions than the approximately 670-donor mean.

Healthy individuals who donated bone marrow served as the donors. The PCR used 60 Vbeta and 13 Jbeta primers. Authors' processing steps: The authors later counted 75 million to 90 million unique TCR beta chains, 9.5 million to 13 million of them shared. The repertoire was sequenced with immunoSEQ multiplex PCR; TCRdb's copy has only in-frame clones and lacks some. The V and J calls and the clone size are those of that table, but D and trimming were determined from the DNA. The table shows about 110,000 clones, with 74% occurring only once. CDR3 length: 16 residues. Germline V gives CDR1 MGHRA, CDR2 YSYEKL. V lost 3 bases and J lost 2, with 17 bases in between. As for this clone: Its antigen is as yet unknown.

This clonotype was sampled from a man aged 50-59 years in good health and CMV-seropositive. V and J are TRBV4-1 and TRBJ2-7, with D possibly TRBD2 on 6 matching bases. Sequencing input: PBMCs. Here the CDR3 reads CASSQSGDSPAYEQYF. CDR3 DNA sequence: TGCGCCAGCAGCCAGTCGGGGGACTCTCCTGCCTACGAGCAGTACTTC.